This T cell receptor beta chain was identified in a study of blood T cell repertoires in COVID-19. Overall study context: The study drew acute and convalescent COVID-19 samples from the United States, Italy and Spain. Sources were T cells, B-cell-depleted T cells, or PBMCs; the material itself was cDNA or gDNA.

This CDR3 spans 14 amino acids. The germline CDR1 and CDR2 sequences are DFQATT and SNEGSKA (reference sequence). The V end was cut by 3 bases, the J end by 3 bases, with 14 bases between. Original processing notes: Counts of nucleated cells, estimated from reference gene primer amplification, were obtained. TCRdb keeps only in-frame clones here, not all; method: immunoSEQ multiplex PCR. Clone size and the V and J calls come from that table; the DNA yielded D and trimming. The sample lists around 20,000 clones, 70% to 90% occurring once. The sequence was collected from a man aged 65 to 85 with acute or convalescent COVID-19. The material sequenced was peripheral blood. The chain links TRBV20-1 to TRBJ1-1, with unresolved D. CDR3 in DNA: TGCAGTGCTAGTGACACTGGAGGTTACACTGAAGCTTTCTTT. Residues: CSASDTGGYTEAFF.